Following are 28 T cell receptor beta chains from one sample sequenced in a study of blood T cell repertoires in COVID-19. Libraries were prepared by immunoSEQ multiplex PCR; TCRdb keeps only in-frame clonotypes and omits some of them. The sample lists 180,000 or so clones, 85% to 90% occurring once. Specimen: peripheral blood. These receptors were taken from a woman aged 60-75 years with acute or convalescent COVID-19.

The V gene is TRBV29-1, the J gene TRBJ2-7; 12 bases agree with TRBD1. Germline lookup yields CDR1 SQVTM and CDR2 ANQGSEA. The CDR3 contains 15 residues. The V segment lost 6 bases and the J segment 2 bases; nucleotides outside the gene matches: 8. CDR3 sequence (DNA): TGCAGCGTCCGAGGGGACAGGGGGCCAACCTACGAGCAGTACTTC. Amino acid sequence: CSVRGDRGPTYEQYF.

The chain has TRBV6-5 and TRBJ1-3; 9 bases are a match to TRBD1. J lost 10 bases, V lost 6 bases, and 10 bases had no gene match. Per the germline V gene, CDR1 is MNHEY and CDR2 is SVGAGI. The CDR3 has 14 residues. CDR3 loop: CASSPGTGLGTIYF. The CDR3 coding sequence is TGTGCCAGCAGCCCCGGGACAGGGCTTGGGACCATATATTTT.

This chain connects TRBV6-1 to TRBJ1-1; the D gene is possibly TRBD1 (6 bases). The CDR3 spans 14 residues. Germline V gene lookup returns CDR1 MNHNS and CDR2 SASEGT. V was shortened by 0 bases and J by 1 base, with 6 bases between the two germline ends. CDR3 amino acids: CASSEAGQNTEAFF. DNA of the CDR3: TGTGCCAGCAGTGAAGCGGGACAGAACACTGAAGCTTTCTTT.

The rearrangement links TRBV2 to TRBJ2-2, with 8 bases fitting TRBD2. Per the germline V gene, CDR1 is SNHLY and CDR2 is FYNNEI. The CDR3 is 15 amino acids. J gave up 0 bases and V 5 bases, and 2 bases lay outside the gene matches. Here the CDR3 reads CASSSSGANTGELFF. CDR3 in DNA: TGTGCCAGCAGTAGTAGCGGGGCGAACACCGGGGAGCTGTTTTTT.

The V call is TRBV12-3 or TRBV12-4, the J call TRBJ2-3, with D unclear. The CDR3 has 12 residues. The V end was cut by 4 bases, the J end by 0 bases, with 2 bases between. CDR3 amino acids: CASSSSTDTQYF. CDR3 coding DNA: TGTGCCAGCAGTTCTAGCACAGATACGCAGTATTTT.

The chain uses TRBV10-3 and TRBJ1-2; D uncertain. Between the trimmed V and J ends, which lost 0 bases and 7 bases, there was a span of 15 bases. Germline V gene sequence: CDR1 ENHRY, CDR2 SYGVKD. The CDR3 contains 15 residues. Here the CDR3 DNA reads TGTGCCATCAGTGAGTCGGGCCAGGTGCTTCGTGGCTACACCTTC. This codes for CAISESGQVLRGYTF.

V is TRBV9 and J is TRBJ2-1; 7 nucleotides line up with TRBD2. This CDR3 is 15 amino acids long. Germline loops: CDR1 SGDLS, CDR2 YYNGEE. V was clipped by 2 bases and J by 2 bases; unmatched bases: 4. CDR3 protein: CASSVSSGAYNEQFF. Here the CDR3 DNA reads TGTGCCAGCAGCGTGTCTAGCGGAGCCTACAATGAGCAGTTCTTC.

The chain combines TRBV29-1 with TRBJ2-5, with D possibly being TRBD2 (6 bases). V lost 8 bases, J lost 4 bases, and 20 bases lay in between. In germline, CDR1 is SQVTM, CDR2 ANQGSEA. This CDR3 region has 14 residues. In nucleotides, the CDR3 is TGCAGCTTTCGCACAAGGAGGGCCTCAGAGACCCAGTACTTC. It codes for CSFRTRRASETQYF. The complete variable domain, with remaining parts taken from reference TRBV29-1 and TRBJ2-5, reads SAVISQKPSRDICQRGTSLTIQCQVDSQVTMMFWYRQQPGQSLTLIATANQGSEATYESGFVIDKFPISRPNLTFSTLTVSNMSPEDSSIYLCSFRTRRASETQYFGPGTRLLVL.

This clone has more than one count but fewer than ten. The gene calls are TRBV19 and TRBJ2-3; 7 bases map to TRBD2. The CDR3 runs to 16 residues. V gave up 5 bases and J gave up 0 bases; unmatched junction bases: 8. Looked up from germline, CDR1 is LNHDA and CDR2 is SQIVND (reference sequence). CDR3 coding DNA: TGTGCCAGTAGTGTCGGACTAGGCCCTAGCACAGATACGCAGTATTTT. It encodes CASSVGLGPSTDTQYF.

This clone was recorded once. The V call is TRBV4-2, the J call TRBJ2-7, with TRBD1 identical over 8 bases. The CDR3 has 20 amino acids. V shed 0 bases and J 2 bases; nucleotides not matched to a gene: 18. The germline CDR1 and CDR2 sequences are LGHNA and YNFKEQ. The chain's CDR3 is CASSQDRGVFRDRSTYEQYF. CDR3 in DNA: TGTGCCAGCAGCCAAGATAGGGGGGTGTTCCGGGACAGGAGTACCTACGAGCAGTACTTC.

This chain connects TRBV27 to TRBJ1-6, with D possibly TRBD1 on 6 matching bases. Trimming took 6 bases from V and 2 from J, leaving 14 bases between them. In germline, CDR1 is MNHEY, CDR2 SMNVEV (reference sequence). The CDR3 runs 16 residues. CDR3 amino acids: CASRDEGGPYNSPLHF. The CDR3 nucleotides read TGTGCCAGCAGGGATGAGGGGGGGCCCTATAATTCACCCCTCCACTTT.

V gene TRBV19 combines with J gene TRBJ1-1; the match to TRBD1 covers 10 bases. This CDR3 region has 15 residues. Germline lookup yields CDR1 LNHDA and CDR2 SQIVND (reference sequence). Losses at the gene ends were 6 bases for V and 3 bases for J; bases not matched to a gene: 7. In DNA, the CDR3 is TGTGCCAGTAGCGAGCCCGGGACAGGGGACACTGAAGCTTTCTTT. Translation: CASSEPGTGDTEAFF.

The gene calls are TRBV5-1 and TRBJ1-2, with 8 bases fitting TRBD1. Losses at the gene ends were 4 bases for V and 6 bases for J; bases not matched to a gene: 5. The CDR3 consists of 13 residues. Per the germline V gene, CDR1 is SGHRS and CDR2 is YFSETQ. Here the CDR3 DNA reads TGCGCCAGCAGCGAGGACAGGGAAGATGGCTACACCTTC. Protein: CASSEDREDGYTF.

This clone was seen more than once but under ten times. The rearrangement links TRBV15 to TRBJ2-7, with a possible D match to TRBD1 (7 bases). There are 15 residues in the CDR3. The ends were cut back, 5 bases at V and 3 bases at J, with 17 bases in the middle. Germline CDR1 reads LNHNV; CDR2 reads YYDKDF (reference sequence). The CDR3 is CATSPGRTGHYEQYF. In nucleotides, the CDR3 is TGTGCCACCAGCCCAGGGAGGACAGGTCACTACGAGCAGTACTTC.

This clone has a handful of counts. The chain combines TRBV13 with TRBJ2-5; 7 bases are shared with TRBD1. The CDR3 has 14 amino acids. Germline CDR1 is PRHDT and CDR2 is FYEKMQ (reference sequence). Unmatched junction bases numbered 2, after V lost 0 bases and J lost 4 bases. The DNA of the CDR3 is TGTGCCAGCAGCTTAGGGACAGGGATAGAGACCCAGTACTTC. It specifies CASSLGTGIETQYF.

V is TRBV6-1 and J is TRBJ2-5, with 9 positions matching TRBD2. CDR1 and CDR2 (germline): MNHNS, SASEGT. This CDR3 has 16 amino acids. Germline trimming cut 4 bases from V and 5 bases from J; bases unmatched to any gene: 11. The CDR3 protein is CASSVSGRPRGETQYF. In DNA form, the CDR3 reads TGTGCCAGCAGTGTGAGCGGGAGGCCTCGCGGGGAGACCCAGTACTTC.

The V and J genes are TRBV5-6 and TRBJ1-5; 10 nucleotides match TRBD1. The V gene end was trimmed by 0 bases and the J gene end by 5 bases; junction bases not matched to a gene: 8. Germline V lookup: CDR1 SGHDT, CDR2 YYEEEE. The CDR3 is 17 residues long. The CDR3: CASSLGQGAGIYQPQHF. The DNA of the CDR3 is TGTGCCAGCAGCTTGGGACAGGGGGCGGGGATTTATCAGCCCCAGCATTTT.

The table lists this clone with a count of one. The rearrangement links TRBV14 to TRBJ2-7; 9 nucleotides match TRBD1. The length of the CDR3 is 15 residues. Germline values: CDR1 SGHDN, CDR2 FVKESK. V was pared by 4 bases and J by 2 bases, with 6 bases of the junction left unmatched. CDR3 in DNA: TGTGCCAGCAGCCTTTTGGGACAGGGCACCTACGAGCAGTACTTC. Translating gives CASSLLGQGTYEQYF.

This chain links TRBV5-1 with TRBJ2-1, with 11 bases fitting TRBD2. Germline loops: CDR1 SGHRS, CDR2 YFSETQ. The CDR3 spans 14 residues. V dropped 5 bases and J dropped 8; count of bases not matched to a gene: 6. The CDR3 coding sequence is TGCGCCAGCAGTCTAGCGGGGGGAACCTATGAGCAGTTCTTC. Protein sequence: CASSLAGGTYEQFF.

The chain uses TRBV4-2 and TRBJ1-4, with a possible D match to TRBD1 (5 bases). Germline CDR1 LGHNA, CDR2 YNFKEQ. V lost 7 bases to trimming and J lost 5 bases, with 8 bases between them. The CDR3 runs to 12 residues. The CDR3 loop reads CASNRGNEKLFF. CDR3 nucleotide sequence: TGTGCCAGCAACCGGGGGAATGAAAAACTGTTTTTT.

The CDR3 DNA is TGTGCCGTACTAGCGGGATCCGGAGAGACCCAGTACTTC. This codes for CAVLAGSGETQYF. V is TRBV6-5 and J is TRBJ2-5; 10 bases line up with TRBD2. In germline, CDR1 is MNHEY, CDR2 SVGAGI. The V gene end was trimmed by 11 bases and the J gene end by 4 bases; junction bases not matched to a gene: 7. The CDR3 extends over 13 amino acids.

The V call is TRBV28, the J call TRBJ2-3; 8 nucleotides align to TRBD2. The CDR3 has 14 amino acids. Germline V gene lookup returns CDR1 MDHEN and CDR2 SYDVKM. The junction had 8 bases not matched to a gene; V was cut back by 6 bases and J by 6 bases. This chain's CDR3 is CASSQGLEGDTQYF. CDR3 nucleotides: TGTGCCAGCAGCCAGGGACTAGAGGGGGATACGCAGTATTTT.

The chain links TRBV15 to TRBJ2-5; the match to TRBD1 covers 8 bases. J lost 5 bases, V lost 3 bases, and 2 bases had no gene match. The germline CDR1 and CDR2 sequences are LNHNV and YYDKDF (reference sequence). CDR3 size: 13 residues. The CDR3 DNA sequence: TGTGCCACCAGCAGGGACAGGGTGGAGACCCAGTACTTC. It translates to CATSRDRVETQYF. Full variable domain (rest looked up from reference TRBV15 and TRBJ2-5): DAMVIQNPRYQVTQFGKPVTLSCSQTLNHNVMYWYQQKSSQAPKLLFHYYDKDFNNEADTPDNFQSRRPNTSFCFLDIRSPGLGDTAMYLCATSRDRVETQYFGPGTRLLVL.

The rearrangement joins TRBV7-2 to TRBJ2-3; TRBD2 matches 8 bases. V lost 9 bases and J lost 3; bases outside the gene matches: 5. The CDR3 is made up of 13 amino acids. The germline CDR1 and CDR2 sequences are SGHTA and FQGNSA. Here the CDR3 DNA reads TGTGCCAGTAGGGCGGGAGGAACAGATACGCAGTATTTT. This translates into CASRAGGTDTQYF.

CDR3 nucleotides: TGCGCCAGCGGTGAGACAGGGGGGTCCGGGGAGCTGTTTTTT. Translation gives CASGETGGSGELFF. The chain is built from TRBV5-1 and TRBJ2-2; 9 positions agree with TRBD1. Trimming cost V 7 bases and J 6 bases; bases outside gene matches: 7. CDR1 is SGHRS, CDR2 YFSETQ, per germline. The CDR3 runs 14 residues.

This clone was counted between two and nine times. This chain uses TRBV23-1 with TRBJ2-7; tentatively, D is TRBD2 (5 bases). TRBV23-1 is an open reading frame whose function is uncertain. V was pared by 1 base and J by 10 bases, with 20 bases between. The CDR3 totals 15 residues. Written as DNA, the CDR3 is TGCGCCAGCAGTCAATGTCCCGACTACCTAGGCTTCCAGTACGTC. This codes for CASSQCPDYLGFQYV.

The genes are TRBV29-1 and TRBJ2-1; 7 nucleotides line up with TRBD2. The V gene end was trimmed by 3 bases and the J gene end by 4 bases; junction bases not matched to a gene: 9. The V gene's germline CDR1 is SQVTM and CDR2 ANQGSEA. The CDR3 runs to 15 residues. The CDR3 sequence is CSVEGGRGEYNEQFF. The CDR3 DNA sequence: TGCAGCGTTGAGGGGGGGAGAGGGGAATACAATGAGCAGTTCTTC.

The rearrangement uses TRBV11-2 and TRBJ2-5; 12 bases agree with TRBD2. J gave up 4 bases and V 5 bases, and 5 bases lay outside the gene matches. Per germline, CDR1 SGHAT and CDR2 FQNNGV. The CDR3 length is 15 residues. CDR3 loop: CASSVLAGGRETQYF. Here the CDR3 DNA reads TGTGCCAGCAGCGTACTAGCGGGAGGTCGAGAGACCCAGTACTTC.